These 30 T cell receptor beta chains were all obtained from the same sample, sequenced in a study of blood T cell repertoires in COVID-19. The table came from immunoSEQ multiplex PCR; TCRdb's copy has only in-frame clones and leaves some out. The table records 250,000 to 350,000 clones, approximately 91% of them present only once. Material: peripheral blood. The receptors originated from a young woman with COVID-19, enrolled during active disease.

The chain couples TRBV6-2 or TRBV6-3 to TRBJ1-5; unclear D gene. Trimming took off 6 bases at V and 0 bases at J, with 21 bases between the two ends. This CDR3 has 18 residues. The germline V gene has CDR1 MNHEY and CDR2 SVGEGT. The CDR3 DNA reads as TGTGCCAGCAGCCCCGGGCGCTTTGGGAGATATAGCAATCAGCCCCAGCATTTT. Residues: CASSPGRFGRYSNQPQHF.

The V call is TRBV3-1 (or the pseudogene TRBV3-2), the J call TRBJ1-3; 7 nucleotides line up with TRBD1. This CDR3 is 14 amino acids long. Germline CDR1 is LGHDT and CDR2 is YNNKEL (reference sequence). V dropped 8 bases and J dropped 5; count of bases not matched to a gene: 9. The CDR3 DNA reads as TGTGCCAGCTCCTTGGAGGACAGGAGAAACACCATATATTTT. The encoded protein is CASSLEDRRNTIYF.

The genes are TRBV19 and TRBJ2-1; 7 bases map to TRBD1. In germline, CDR1 is LNHDA, CDR2 SQIVND (reference sequence). The trim removed 1 base at V and 4 bases at J, leaving 4 bases unmatched. This CDR3 is 15 amino acids long. CDR3 nucleotide sequence: TGTGCCAGTAGTATAGGAGGGGGCGCTTACAATGAGCAGTTCTTC. Its translation: CASSIGGGAYNEQFF. Complete variable domain (other parts from reference TRBV19 and TRBJ2-1): DGGITQSPKYLFRKEGQNVTLSCEQNLNHDAMYWYRQDPGQGLRLIYYSQIVNDFQKGDIAEGYSVSREKKESFPLTVTSAQKNPTAFYLCASSIGGGAYNEQFFGPGTRLTVL.

The rearrangement joins TRBV28 to TRBJ2-2, with a weak D call TRBD1 (6 bases). V shed 2 bases and J shed 4 bases, with 11 bases lying between them. Per germline, CDR1 MDHEN and CDR2 SYDVKM. This CDR3 has 15 amino acids. CDR3 amino acids: CASSLGGAGTGELFF. For the CDR3, the DNA is TGTGCCAGCAGTTTAGGGGGCGCGGGCACCGGGGAGCTGTTTTTT.

The rearrangement links TRBV5-1 to TRBJ1-1; D is perhaps TRBD1 (5 bases). The CDR3 consists of 15 residues. With 4 bases removed from V and 4 bases from J, the gap between germline ends came to 17 bases. The V gene's germline CDR1 is SGHRS and CDR2 YFSETQ. CDR3 region: CASSPPGVRATEAFF. CDR3 coding DNA: TGCGCCAGCAGCCCACCGGGTGTCAGGGCCACTGAAGCTTTCTTT.

J is TRBJ2-5 and V is TRBV7-9; D perhaps matches TRBD1 (6 bases). Germline V gives CDR1 SEHNR, CDR2 FQNEAQ (reference sequence). CDR3 size: 13 residues. Trimming removed 5 bases at V and 9 bases at J, with 16 bases between. The CDR3 is CASSPRDPGAQYF. Here the CDR3 DNA reads TGTGCCAGCAGCCCCCGGGACCCAGGGGCCCAGTACTTC.

V gene TRBV6-5 combines with J gene TRBJ1-2; TRBD1 matches at 10 bases. The CDR3 extends over 15 amino acids. The V gene end was trimmed by 6 bases and the J gene end by 4 bases; junction bases not matched to a gene: 8. The germline gives CDR1 MNHEY, CDR2 SVGAGI. The CDR3 loop reads CASRGDRGRGYGYTF. CDR3 bases: TGTGCCAGCAGGGGGGACAGGGGTCGAGGCTATGGCTACACCTTC.

The chain carries TRBV6-5 and TRBJ1-1; possible D gene TRBD1, 5 bases. V was clipped by 8 bases and J by 2 bases, with 6 bases between them. This CDR3 comprises 11 residues. Germline CDR1 reads MNHEY; CDR2 reads SVGAGI. This CDR3 is CASQGNTEAFF. In nucleotides, the CDR3 is TGTGCCAGCCAGGGAAACACTGAAGCTTTCTTT.

This clone was observed once. The rearrangement links TRBV7-9 to TRBJ1-2, with unresolved D. Germline CDR1 is SEHNR and CDR2 is FQNEAQ (reference sequence). This CDR3 is built from 14 residues. V shed 1 base and J shed 4 bases, with 10 bases lying between them. Here the CDR3 reads CASSLGRGSYGYTF. DNA of the CDR3: TGTGCCAGCAGCTTAGGACGGGGTTCCTATGGCTACACCTTC.

J is TRBJ2-5 and V is TRBV20-1; TRBD1 agrees at 12 bases. The CDR3 has 15 amino acids. Losses at the gene ends were 3 bases for V and 5 bases for J; bases not matched to a gene: 7. Germline V gene data show CDR1 as DFQATT and CDR2 as SNEGSKA (reference sequence). CDR3: CSASPGQGARETQYF. CDR3 in DNA: TGCAGTGCTAGTCCGGGACAGGGGGCGAGGGAGACCCAGTACTTC.

The V call is TRBV10-3, the J call TRBJ2-1; D is perhaps TRBD2 (6 bases). Germline CDR1 and CDR2: ENHRY and SYGVKD. This CDR3 spans 14 amino acids. V lost 6 bases and J 3 bases, leaving 12 bases between the germline ends. The CDR3 sequence is CAIRPGLDYNEQFF. The CDR3 DNA is TGTGCCATCAGGCCGGGACTCGACTACAATGAGCAGTTCTTC.

The J gene is TRBJ1-1, the V gene TRBV11-1; maybe TRBD1 (5 bases). Trimming left V 1 base short and J 3 bases short, with 9 bases between. The germline V gene encodes CDR1 SGHAT and CDR2 FQDESV (reference sequence). The CDR3 extends over 14 amino acids. The CDR3 loop reads CASSLGSGYTEAFF. CDR3 DNA sequence: TGTGCCAGCAGCTTAGGATCAGGGTACACTGAAGCTTTCTTT.

The chain recombines TRBV7-3 with TRBJ2-1; no firm D call. CDR3 size: 15 residues. Trimming removed 5 bases from V and 0 bases from J, with 11 bases in between. Germline values: CDR1 SGHTA, CDR2 FQGTGA. DNA of the CDR3: TGTGCCAGCAGCCCCCAACCCGGCTCCTACAATGAGCAGTTCTTC. Protein sequence: CASSPQPGSYNEQFF.

The V call is TRBV19, the J call TRBJ2-7; D gene unclear. V lost 6 bases, J lost 0 bases, and 6 bases lay in between. This CDR3 has 12 amino acids. Germline assignment: CDR1 LNHDA and CDR2 SQIVND (reference sequence). CDR3 in amino acids: CASSYSSYEQYF. The DNA of the CDR3 is TGTGCCAGTAGCTACAGCTCCTACGAGCAGTACTTC.

The genes are TRBV18 and TRBJ2-3, with D perhaps matching TRBD2 (6 bases). CDR1 and CDR2 from the germline V gene are KGHSH and LQKENI. This CDR3 spans 15 amino acids. V dropped 4 bases and J dropped 2 bases, with 13 bases sitting between them. CDR3 nucleotide sequence: TGTGCCAGCTCACGACCGGGACTCGACACAGATACGCAGTATTTT. It specifies CASSRPGLDTDTQYF.

The table lists this clone with a few counts. This chain uses TRBV4-1 with TRBJ1-5; D gene uncertain. CDR3 size: 14 residues. CDR1 and CDR2 (germline): MGHRA, YSYEKL. The V gene lost 4 bases and the J gene lost 6 bases, with 13 bases spanning the gap. The CDR3 loop is CASSPIRDTQPQHF. In nucleotides, the CDR3 is TGCGCCAGCAGCCCCATAAGAGACACTCAGCCCCAGCATTTT.

The chain is built from TRBV7-3 and TRBJ2-1; D perhaps matches TRBD1 (6 bases). The V gene lost 3 bases and the J gene lost 7 bases, with 25 bases spanning the gap. Germline loops: CDR1 SGHTA, CDR2 FQGTGA. CDR3 length equals 18 residues. CDR3 loop: CASSFYSGVRGGVNEQFF. CDR3 nucleotide sequence: TGTGCCAGCAGCTTTTATTCTGGCGTTAGAGGGGGTGTAAATGAGCAGTTCTTC.

This chain links TRBV29-1 with TRBJ1-2, with 7 bases identical to TRBD1. This CDR3 is built from 13 residues. Germline-derived CDR1 and CDR2 are SQVTM and ANQGSEA. The V segment lost 6 bases and the J segment 6 bases; nucleotides outside the gene matches: 10. CDR3 nucleotides: TGCAGCGTCCGTACCCCAGGGGGTCATGGCTACACCTTC. It is translated as CSVRTPGGHGYTF.

The chain recombines TRBV2 with TRBJ2-7; 7 bases fit TRBD1. Trimming removed 2 bases from V and 2 bases from J; junction bases left unmatched: 6. This CDR3 contains 15 residues. The germline gives CDR1 SNHLY, CDR2 FYNNEI. The chain's CDR3 is CASSERGPPAYEQYF. CDR3 in DNA: TGTGCCAGCAGTGAAAGGGGGCCTCCCGCCTACGAGCAGTACTTC.

The chain uses TRBV28 and TRBJ2-6; D possibly corresponds to TRBD1 (6 bases). Germline loops: CDR1 MDHEN, CDR2 SYDVKM. V gave up 6 bases and J gave up 0 bases, with 15 bases separating them. CDR3 length: 17 residues. The CDR3 coding sequence is TGTGCCAGCAGCTCCCAGGGGACCTACTCTGGGGCCAACGTCCTGACTTTC. Amino acid sequence: CASSSQGTYSGANVLTF.

The chain is built from TRBV4-1 and TRBJ1-5; possible D gene TRBD1, 5 bases. The CDR3 is 15 residues long. V was trimmed by 1 base and J by 2 bases, leaving 9 bases between them. Germline loops: CDR1 MGHRA, CDR2 YSYEKL. The CDR3 nucleotides read TGCGCCAGCAGCCAAGTAGGGGTGGGCAATCAGCCCCAGCATTTT. Translated, it gives CASSQVGVGNQPQHF.

This chain uses TRBV24-1 with TRBJ2-3; 14 bases agree with TRBD2. Germline V gene lookup returns CDR1 KGHDR and CDR2 SFDVKD. This CDR3 has 16 amino acids. V was clipped by 1 base and J by 8 bases; unmatched bases: 4. The CDR3 sequence is CATSDFRLAGGGTQYF. The CDR3 DNA sequence: TGTGCCACCAGTGATTTTCGACTAGCGGGAGGGGGTACGCAGTATTTT.

The CDR3 bases are TGTGCCACCAGTGATCGAAGGGGGAGCTACAATGAGCAGTTCTTC. It translates to CATSDRRGSYNEQFF. V and J are TRBV24-1 and TRBJ2-1; D may be TRBD1 (6 bases). The CDR3 totals 15 residues. With 3 bases removed from V and 3 bases from J, the gap between germline ends came to 11 bases. Per germline, CDR1 KGHDR and CDR2 SFDVKD.

This chain links TRBV10-3 with TRBJ2-2, with unresolved D. V dropped 0 bases and J dropped 2 bases, with 10 bases sitting between them. CDR1 and CDR2 from the germline V gene are ENHRY and SYGVKD. There are 16 residues in the CDR3. DNA of the CDR3: TGTGCCATCAGTGAGTCGGGCCGGCCTAACACCGGGGAGCTGTTTTTT. This sequence encodes CAISESGRPNTGELFF.

V gene TRBV27 combines with J gene TRBJ1-1; 9 bases map to TRBD1. V was pared by 1 base and J by 5 bases, with 2 bases of the junction left unmatched. The CDR3 consists of 14 residues. From germline, CDR1 is MNHEY and CDR2 SMNVEV (reference sequence). The CDR3 region is CASSLLGQGTEAFF. Here the CDR3 DNA reads TGTGCCAGCAGTTTATTAGGACAGGGGACTGAAGCTTTCTTT.

The rearrangement links TRBV5-6 to TRBJ1-4, with 12 bases aligning to TRBD1. CDR1 is SGHDT, CDR2 YYEEEE, per germline. CDR3 size: 18 residues. V lost 0 bases to trimming and J lost 2 bases; unmatched junction nucleotides: 5. The CDR3 sequence: CASSLAWDRGLTNEKLFF. CDR3 nucleotide sequence: TGTGCCAGCAGCTTGGCCTGGGACAGGGGGCTTACTAATGAAAAACTGTTTTTT.

This chain connects TRBV11-2 to TRBJ2-7, with D perhaps matching TRBD1 (6 bases). This CDR3 is 14 amino acids long. The germline V gene has CDR1 SGHAT and CDR2 FQNNGV. With 5 bases removed from V and 1 base from J, the gap between germline ends came to 12 bases. The CDR3 DNA reads TGTGCCAGCAGCCAGGGGATAGGATCCTACGAGCAGTACTTC. Translated: CASSQGIGSYEQYF.

The chain joins TRBV6-2 or TRBV6-3 to TRBJ1-4, with 9 bases matching TRBD1. The CDR3 contains 17 residues. V gave up 2 bases and J gave up 0 bases; unmatched junction bases: 4. CDR1 and CDR2 (germline): MNHEY, SVGEGT. The CDR3 region is CASSYRTGDATNEKLFF. Written as DNA, the CDR3 is TGTGCCAGCAGTTACCGGACAGGGGATGCAACTAATGAAAAACTGTTTTTT.

This chain links TRBV24-1 with TRBJ2-3; 9 nucleotides match TRBD1. The CDR3 spans 14 residues. Unmatched junction bases numbered 7, after V lost 9 bases and J lost 4 bases. From germline, CDR1 is KGHDR and CDR2 SFDVKD. CDR3 DNA: TGTGCCACCGGAGGGACAGGGCAGTCAGATACGCAGTATTTT. Translated: CATGGTGQSDTQYF.

CDR3 DNA: TGTGCCAGCAGCGCCCGGGACACACCTAACACTGAAGCTTTCTTT. Protein product: CASSARDTPNTEAFF. The J gene is TRBJ1-1, the V gene TRBV9; the D gene is possibly TRBD1 (6 bases). Germline V lookup: CDR1 SGDLS, CDR2 YYNGEE. The CDR3 loop spans 15 amino acids. Between the trimmed V and J ends, which lost 3 bases and 2 bases, there was a span of 14 bases.